This record concerns one TCR beta chain sequence. It has no known antigen specificity. No base quality values were provided; no much bigger clone lies one nucleotide off. The immunoSEQ Assay was used to immunosequence TCRbeta CDR3 regions from genomic DNA. Before high-throughput sequencing, the genomic DNA was amplified using bias-controlled multiplex PCR. Processing in the source paper ran as follows. To quantify the absolute abundance of each unique TCRbeta CDR3 region, the sequences were collapsed and filtered. Clonality was defined as 1 minus Pielou's evenness and was calculated using productive rearrangements only. A previously published method was used to identify clones with significantly greater frequencies in on-treatment samples than in baseline samples. TCRdb re-hosts the immuneACCESS table, in-frame sequences only. Its copies lack some clones; in the studies checked, an unresolved V gene accounts for under half of them, and the cause for the rest is not known. For V, J and clone size, that table is used; D and trimming come from the DNA. The sample profile shows 20,000 to 25,000 clones; roughly four fifths of them were found once. About 9.9% of the sample belongs to the ten largest clones.

This sample was included in a study of sequential checkpoint blockade in melanoma (dated by TCRdb to the late 2010s). A note on the overall study: Patients were assigned by 1:1 randomization to either first-line nivolumab followed by ipilimumab (arm A) or ipilimumab followed by nivolumab (arm B). Both trial sequences were followed by maintenance nivolumab.

From the germline V gene, CDR1 is SGHRS and CDR2 is YFSETQ. Clipping removes 4 bases from V and 2 bases from J, with 20 as the unmatched junction base count. Including the terminal cysteine and phenylalanine, the CDR3 comprises 20 residues. Of all the DNA, just the CDR3 is kept, 60 bases in frame from base 1. Sample treatment or condition, as interpreted from the label and publication: randomized to nivolumab then ipilimumab (arm A) or the reverse (arm B). No trial patient had received prior DNA-damaging chemotherapy. On a FACS Aria II flow cytometer, live CD3+CD8+ cells that were negative for CD19 and CD56 were sorted from thawed PBMCs. Samples came from patients with melanoma in CheckMate 064, a randomized, open-label phase II trial of sequential checkpoint blockade. Leukapheresis was used to collect peripheral blood mononuclear cells, which were then purified with Ficoll-Paque and frozen in human serum with about 9.3% DMSO. Immediately after sorting, the purity of sorted blood CD3+CD8+ cells was verified to be >95%, after which DNA was extracted.

Here is what the overall study found, with its caveats: Validation of the response-prediction model combining TCR metrics and mutation burden is needed in larger, independent patient cohorts.

Here the sequenced sample was CD8+ T cells sorted from blood (inferred from file names), taken from a patient given nivolumab and ipilimumab in sequence. The sequence was obtained from a human donor with melanoma. The chain is encoded by TRBV5-1 joined to TRBJ1-3, and TRBD1 aligns with 8 junction nucleotides. The bases read TGCGCCAGCAGCCCGCTAGGACAGGGTGCTTTGAGAAATACTGGAAACACCATATATTTT. This is translated as CASSPLGQGALRNTGNTIYF.